Shown below are 25 T cell receptor beta chains from a single sample sequenced in a study of T cells expressing NK-cell markers. One entry per CDR3 protein, without DNA, is what TCRdb gives after re-calling the 5' RACE reads. Recorded for this sample: about 160,000 distinct CDR3 sequences. Sequenced sample: blood T cells: a sorted CD56 or NKG2C T cell subset, CD4+ or CD8+ T cells, or bulk PBMC T cells (not recorded which). These receptors all come from a man between 18 and 69 years old in good health.

The chain couples TRBV24-1 to TRBJ2-3; the TCRdb call, TRBD1, lacks DNA for checking. The CDR3 extends over 14 amino acids. Germline V gene sequence: CDR1 KGHDR, CDR2 SFDVKD. CDR3 in amino acids: CATSAPPDTDTQYF.

This chain joins TRBV18 and TRBJ1-1; with no DNA, the TCRdb D assignment of TRBD1 cannot be verified. The germline CDR1 and CDR2 sequences are KGHSH and LQKENI. The CDR3 length is 16 residues. CDR3 amino acids: CASSPDYPTGYAEAFF.

The CDR3 here is CASSQDQGLAGETQYF. This rearrangement joins TRBV3-1 to TRBJ2-5; TCRdb names TRBD2, which stays unverified in the absence of DNA. This CDR3 has 16 amino acids. In germline, CDR1 is LGHDT, CDR2 YNNKEL (reference sequence).

This rearrangement joins TRBV15 to TRBJ2-7; the D call from TCRdb, TRBD1, cannot be confirmed without DNA. CDR3 length equals 16 residues. Germline CDR1 and CDR2: LNHNV and YYDKDF (reference sequence). The CDR3 protein is CATSRLGTGTSYEQYF.

This CDR3 is CASSWNPGQGLYGYTF. V gene TRBV5-1 combines with J gene TRBJ1-2; the D call from TCRdb, TRBD1, cannot be confirmed without DNA. This CDR3 is 16 amino acids long. The V gene's germline CDR1 is SGHRS and CDR2 YFSETQ.

The CDR3 spells CASSPGPGLAAHSYNEQFF. The genes are TRBV7-3 and TRBJ2-1; TCRdb indicates TRBD2, and absent DNA this call remains unverified. The germline V gene encodes CDR1 SGHTA and CDR2 FQGTGA. CDR3 length: 19 amino acids.

The chain combines TRBV9 with TRBJ2-2; TCRdb's D gene call, TRBD1, goes unchecked for lack of DNA. CDR1 is SGDLS, CDR2 YYNGEE, per germline. The CDR3 length is 14 residues. CDR3 loop: CASSASGAAAELFF. The full variable domain, completed using reference TRBV9 and TRBJ2-2, is DSGVTQTPKHLITATGQRVTLRCSPRSGDLSVYWYQQSLDQGLQFLIQYYNGEERAKGNILERFSAQQFPDLHSELNLSSLELGDSALYFCASSASGAAAELFFGEGSRLTVL.

The chain joins TRBV20-1 to TRBJ2-1. Germline V gene lookup returns CDR1 DFQATT and CDR2 SNEGSKA (reference sequence). This CDR3 has 14 residues. The CDR3 loop is CSARVLLGVNEQFF.

This chain uses TRBV2 with TRBJ2-2; TCRdb's D gene call, TRBD2, goes unchecked for lack of DNA. The CDR3 extends over 14 amino acids. Germline values: CDR1 SNHLY, CDR2 FYNNEI. The CDR3 sequence is CASSEFALSGELFF.

The V gene is TRBV9, the J gene TRBJ2-7; TCRdb names TRBD1, which stays unverified in the absence of DNA. The CDR3 is 14 residues long. Germline V gene sequence: CDR1 SGDLS, CDR2 YYNGEE. The CDR3 sequence: CASSGPGGSYEQYF.

The chain joins TRBV29-1 to TRBJ1-2; without DNA, the TCRdb call of TRBD1 cannot be checked. The length of the CDR3 is 14 residues. Germline V gene lookup returns CDR1 SQVTM and CDR2 ANQGSEA. The chain's CDR3 is CSVEGPGQDYGYTF.

The chain joins TRBV5-4 to TRBJ2-7; TCRdb designates TRBD2, a call that cannot be tested without DNA. This CDR3 spans 15 amino acids. The V gene's germline CDR1 is SGHNT and CDR2 YYREEE (reference sequence). The chain's CDR3 is CASSLAWGGDYEQYF.

J is TRBJ2-5 and V is TRBV28; checking the TCRdb D call of TRBD1 is not possible without DNA. This CDR3 has 12 residues. Germline CDR1 MDHEN, CDR2 SYDVKM. The CDR3 protein is CAVQLGGETQYF.

The rearrangement links TRBV6-1 to TRBJ2-7; TCRdb returns TRBD1, unconfirmable since there is no DNA. Germline values: CDR1 MNHNS, CDR2 SASEGT. This CDR3 region has 14 residues. CDR3 region: CASSWTGGTYEQYF.

The chain links TRBV11-2 to TRBJ2-7; TCRdb lists TRBD2, though no DNA is available to test this call. Germline loops: CDR1 SGHAT, CDR2 FQNNGV. This CDR3 contains 16 residues. CDR3 region: CASSLTGDGSSYEQYF.

This chain uses TRBV12-3 or TRBV12-4 with TRBJ1-4. This CDR3 is built from 14 residues. CDR3 amino acids: CASNTDATNEKLFF.

The genes are TRBV2 and TRBJ2-5; without DNA, the TCRdb call of TRBD2 cannot be checked. Germline CDR1 is SNHLY and CDR2 is FYNNEI. The CDR3 spans 16 residues. Here the CDR3 reads CASSGLAGGPKETQYF.

The chain has TRBV12-3 or TRBV12-4 and TRBJ1-6; there is no DNA to check the TCRdb D call of TRBD1. This CDR3 is built from 14 residues. CDR3 in amino acids: CASSFGQGGSPLHF.

This chain uses TRBV5-6 with TRBJ2-1; the D gene TCRdb calls, TRBD1, cannot be checked with no DNA. The length of the CDR3 is 16 residues. CDR1 SGHDT and CDR2 YYEEEE come from the germline V gene. This CDR3 reads CASSLAGQGIWDEQFF.

The chain uses TRBV2 and TRBJ2-1; as DNA is missing, the TRBD1 call by TCRdb cannot be tested. The V gene's germline CDR1 is SNHLY and CDR2 FYNNEI. CDR3 length equals 17 residues. CDR3: CASRMRKTGSSYNEQFF. The whole variable domain, filled in from reference TRBV2 and TRBJ2-1, reads EPEVTQTPSHQVTQMGQEVILRCVPISNHLYFYWYRQILGQKVEFLVSFYNNEISEKSEIFDDQFSVERPDGSNFTLKIRSTKLEDSAMYFCASRMRKTGSSYNEQFFGPGTRLTVL.

The chain carries TRBV12-3 or TRBV12-4 and TRBJ1-2. This CDR3 has 16 residues. The CDR3 region is CASSLGGVDANYGYTF.

The chain has TRBV20-1 and TRBJ2-7; TCRdb gives TRBD2 as the D gene, but with no DNA this cannot be confirmed. This CDR3 has 17 amino acids. Per germline, CDR1 DFQATT and CDR2 SNEGSKA (reference sequence). The CDR3 reads CSARGEWGPSPFYEQYF.

The chain carries TRBV5-1 and TRBJ2-3; lacking DNA, the TRBD2 call made by TCRdb goes unchecked. Germline loops: CDR1 SGHRS, CDR2 YFSETQ. The CDR3 is 13 amino acids. The CDR3 spells CASSSGRADTQYF.

The CDR3 reads CSARAGLGDGYTF. V is TRBV20-1 and J is TRBJ1-2. This CDR3 comprises 13 residues. Germline V gives CDR1 DFQATT, CDR2 SNEGSKA (reference sequence).

This sequence joins TRBV19 and TRBJ2-7; there is no DNA to check the TCRdb D call of TRBD2. Germline V gene data show CDR1 as LNHDA and CDR2 as SQIVND (reference sequence). This CDR3 contains 14 residues. The CDR3 here is CASSSGLASYEQYF.